This is a list of T cell receptor beta chains from one sample in a study of shared clonotypes between healthy human individuals. The data were produced by immunoSEQ multiplex PCR, yet TCRdb's version contains in-frame clones alone and is incomplete. The profile shows 1 million to 1.2 million clones, roughly 80% of them singletons. Material: memory CD4+ T cells from PBMCs. These receptors were taken from a man aged 18 to 35 in good health. Some clones in this sample may be carry-over from other donors' samples. Both conserved end residues are part of each CDR3. Fields, in order: V gene, J gene, D gene, clone size, CDR3 protein, CDR3 DNA. D genes are given only for firm matches. Some rows have no size entry. The others give once, few or many, or a class for an expanded clone.

v_gene: TRBV28
j_gene: TRBJ1-4
d_gene: .
abundance: .
CDR3aa: CASGEGVSEKLFF
CDR3nt: TGTGCCAGCGGTGAGGGGGTTAGTGAAAAACTGTTTTTT

v_gene: TRBV2
j_gene: TRBJ2-7
d_gene: .
abundance: .
CDR3aa: CASSNSGQTYEQYF
CDR3nt: TGTGCCAGCAGCAATAGCGGCCAAACCTACGAGCAGTACTTC

v_gene: TRBV20-1
j_gene: TRBJ1-2
d_gene: .
abundance: few
CDR3aa: CSASEGFGYTF
CDR3nt: TGCAGTGCTAGTGAAGGGTTCGGCTACACCTTC

v_gene: TRBV7-2
j_gene: TRBJ2-5
d_gene: TRBD2
abundance: .
CDR3aa: CASSPSGREYGETQYF
CDR3nt: TGTGCCAGCAGCCCGAGCGGGAGGGAGTATGGGGAGACCCAGTACTTC

v_gene: TRBV6-1
j_gene: TRBJ1-5
d_gene: .
abundance: .
CDR3aa: CASNAWSNQPQHF
CDR3nt: TGTGCCAGCAACGCGTGGAGCAATCAGCCCCAGCATTTT

v_gene: TRBV5-1
j_gene: TRBJ2-7
d_gene: .
abundance: .
CDR3aa: CASSFDGPQDEQYF
CDR3nt: TGCGCCAGCAGCTTCGATGGCCCCCAGGACGAGCAGTACTTC

v_gene: TRBV5-4
j_gene: TRBJ1-2
d_gene: .
abundance: once
CDR3aa: CASSAGGPGTTF
CDR3nt: TGTGCCAGCAGCGCGGGGGGCCCAGGGACCACCTTC

v_gene: TRBV7-9
j_gene: TRBJ1-1
d_gene: .
abundance: .
CDR3aa: CASSFLRDINTEAFF
CDR3nt: TGTGCCAGCAGCTTCCTGCGGGACATCAACACTGAAGCTTTCTTT

v_gene: TRBV4-2
j_gene: TRBJ2-7
d_gene: .
abundance: few
CDR3aa: CASSQGRGRHAYEQYF
CDR3nt: TGTGCCAGCAGCCAAGGCCGAGGACGGCATGCCTACGAGCAGTACTTC

v_gene: TRBV6-1
j_gene: TRBJ2-1
d_gene: TRBD1
abundance: .
CDR3aa: CASSVGQGGTYNEQFF
CDR3nt: TGTGCCAGCAGTGTGGGACAGGGGGGGACCTACAATGAGCAGTTCTTC

v_gene: TRBV6-5
j_gene: TRBJ2-6
d_gene: TRBD1
abundance: .
CDR3aa: CASRGTGGANVLTF
CDR3nt: TGTGCCAGCAGGGGGACAGGGGGGGCCAACGTCCTGACTTTC

v_gene: TRBV27
j_gene: TRBJ2-2
d_gene: TRBD2
abundance: few
CDR3aa: CASSSGGRVPGELFF
CDR3nt: TGTGCCAGCAGTTCGGGCGGGAGGGTTCCCGGGGAGCTGTTTTTT

v_gene: TRBV18
j_gene: TRBJ2-1
d_gene: .
abundance: .
CDR3aa: CASSPPDSPGHEQFF
CDR3nt: TGTGCCAGCTCACCCCCGGACAGTCCTGGGCATGAGCAGTTCTTC

v_gene: TRBV4-2
j_gene: TRBJ2-7
d_gene: .
abundance: .
CDR3aa: CASSQDASIRVREQYF
CDR3nt: TGTGCCAGCAGCCAAGATGCCAGCATAAGGGTGCGGGAGCAGTACTTC

v_gene: TRBV5-1
j_gene: TRBJ1-2
d_gene: TRBD1
abundance: .
CDR3aa: CASSFGDRLARGGYTF
CDR3nt: TGCGCCAGCAGTTTTGGGGACAGGTTGGCCCGGGGTGGCTACACCTTC

v_gene: TRBV27
j_gene: TRBJ2-5
d_gene: .
abundance: many
CDR3aa: CASSSLGETQYF
CDR3nt: TGTGCCAGCAGTTCGCTCGGGGAGACCCAGTACTTC